The 18 T cell receptor beta chains below all came from one sample that was sequenced in a study of CD8+ T cells in alopecia areata. As the sequencing template, cDNA was produced by extracting RNA and reverse transcribing it. Assay: immunoSEQ multiplex PCR; the TCRdb copy retains only in-frame clones and omits some. The sample gives about 190,000 clones, around three fifths of which show up once; under 1.2% is in the top ten. Treatment noted: oral pan-JAK inhibitor, 5-10 mg twice daily. This material consisted of CD4+ T cells sorted from blood, taken at week 24, from a patient treated with tofacitinib. The receptors here all came from a human donor with alopecia areata.

The CDR3 sequence: CASTAGVGELFF. The DNA of the CDR3 is TGTGCCAGCACCGCCGGGGTCGGGGAGCTGTTTTTT. The chain joins TRBV9 to TRBJ2-2; D possibly corresponds to TRBD2 (5 bases). CDR3 length: 12 amino acids. V shed 6 bases and J shed 7 bases, with 10 bases lying between them. CDR1 and CDR2 (germline): SGDLS, YYNGEE. The entire variable domain, with the rest obtained from reference TRBV9 and TRBJ2-2, is as follows: DSGVTQTPKHLITATGQRVTLRCSPRSGDLSVYWYQQSLDQGLQFLIQYYNGEERAKGNILERFSAQQFPDLHSELNLSSLELGDSALYFCASTAGVGELFFGEGSRLTVL.

The genes are TRBV18 and TRBJ1-2, with 10 bases fitting TRBD1. Germline V gives CDR1 KGHSH, CDR2 LQKENI. V was pared by 3 bases and J by 4 bases, with 5 bases of the junction left unmatched. This CDR3 spans 15 amino acids. CDR3 nucleotide sequence: TGTGCCAGCTCACCGACAGGGGGCGTCGGCTATGGCTACACCTTC. Its translation: CASSPTGGVGYGYTF.

The CDR3 is CASSAYDRTQETQYF. The CDR3 DNA sequence: TGCGCCAGCAGCGCATATGACAGGACCCAAGAGACCCAGTACTTC. This chain connects TRBV5-1 to TRBJ2-5, with D possibly matching TRBD1 (6 bases). Trimming took 4 bases from V and 1 from J, leaving 14 bases between them. CDR1 SGHRS and CDR2 YFSETQ come from the germline V gene. There are 15 residues in the CDR3.

This chain connects TRBV29-1 to TRBJ1-2; D uncertain. The CDR3 length is 11 residues. The V end was cut by 4 bases, the J end by 6 bases, with 9 bases between. CDR1 SQVTM and CDR2 ANQGSEA come from the germline V gene. The CDR3 is CSVAIGDGYTF. The CDR3 bases are TGCAGCGTTGCCATTGGGGATGGCTACACCTTC.

This sequence joins TRBV7-2 and TRBJ2-2, with 9 bases fitting TRBD1. The length of the CDR3 is 15 residues. Trimming removed 5 bases from V and 3 bases from J; junction bases left unmatched: 4. Germline V gene data show CDR1 as SGHTA and CDR2 as FQGNSA. The CDR3 nucleotides are TGTGCCAGCAGCATTGGGACAGGGTACACCGGGGAGCTGTTTTTT. This gives the protein CASSIGTGYTGELFF.

This clone was seen a few times. The chain combines TRBV5-4 with TRBJ2-1; no firm D call. The CDR3 sequence is 13 residues long. Germline loops: CDR1 SGHNT, CDR2 YYREEE (reference sequence). Trimming took 4 bases from V and 9 from J, leaving 14 bases between them. CDR3 residues: CASSPREPGEQFF. CDR3 sequence (DNA): TGTGCCAGCAGCCCTAGGGAACCGGGTGAGCAGTTCTTC.

This chain joins TRBV5-1 and TRBJ1-5; D is undetermined. The length of the CDR3 is 14 residues. CDR1 is SGHRS and CDR2 is YFSETQ in the germline V gene. V lost 0 bases, J lost 0 bases, and 4 bases lay in between. The CDR3 is CASSLDFSNQPQHF. Here the CDR3 DNA reads TGCGCCAGCAGCTTGGATTTTAGCAATCAGCCCCAGCATTTT.

The CDR3 loop reads CASGKRDTDYGYTF. CDR3 nucleotide sequence: TGCGCCAGCGGAAAGAGGGATACGGACTATGGCTACACCTTC. The rearrangement links TRBV5-1 to TRBJ1-2; unclear D gene. CDR3 length: 14 amino acids. Germline values: CDR1 SGHRS, CDR2 YFSETQ. Trimming shortened V by 7 bases and J by 3 bases, and 16 bases separated the two germline ends. The variable domain in full, with the rest retrieved from reference TRBV5-1 and TRBJ1-2, is KAGVTQTPRYLIKTRGQQVTLSCSPISGHRSVSWYQQTPGQGLQFLFEYFSETQRNKGNFPGRFSGRQFSNSRSEMNVSTLELGDSALYLCASGKRDTDYGYTFGSGTRLTVV.

The chain carries TRBV29-1 and TRBJ1-1; 7 nucleotides align to TRBD1. CDR1 is SQVTM, CDR2 ANQGSEA, per germline. The CDR3 covers 13 residues. Trimming cost V 7 bases and J 0 bases; bases outside gene matches: 5. Here the CDR3 reads CSARQGLNTEAFF. The DNA for the CDR3 is TGCAGCGCGCGACAGGGTCTGAACACTGAAGCTTTCTTT.

The chain carries TRBV29-1 and TRBJ1-2, with D unresolved. This CDR3 contains 12 residues. The germline CDR1 and CDR2 sequences are SQVTM and ANQGSEA. V lost 3 bases, J lost 7 bases, and 12 bases lay in between. The CDR3 reads CSVERVRLGYTF. CDR3 in DNA: TGCAGCGTTGAGAGGGTTCGCCTTGGCTACACCTTC.

The rearrangement uses TRBV18 and TRBJ2-3; a weak D match, TRBD1 (5 bases). The germline CDR1 and CDR2 sequences are KGHSH and LQKENI. The V end lost 4 bases, the J end lost 6 bases, and 11 bases lay between the germline ends. The CDR3 length is 13 residues. This CDR3 is CASSLEQDDTQYF. For the CDR3, the DNA is TGTGCCAGCTCACTTGAACAGGATGATACGCAGTATTTT.

V gene TRBV29-1 combines with J gene TRBJ2-5; D remains unclear. V lost 8 bases, J lost 0 bases, and 4 bases lay in between. The CDR3 is 10 amino acids. Germline V gene sequence: CDR1 SQVTM, CDR2 ANQGSEA. The CDR3 sequence is CSINQETQYF. In DNA, the CDR3 is TGCAGCATCAACCAAGAGACCCAGTACTTC.

This clone appeared a few times. V and J are TRBV2 and TRBJ1-3; D may be TRBD1 (5 bases). The CDR3 contains 14 residues. The V end lost 6 bases, the J end lost 0 bases, and 9 bases lay between the germline ends. CDR1 is SNHLY, CDR2 FYNNEI, per germline. DNA of the CDR3: TGTGCCAGCAGACAGGCAAGCTCTGGAAACACCATATATTTT. This sequence encodes CASRQASSGNTIYF.

This clone was recorded a few times. J is TRBJ1-6 and V is TRBV6-6; no reliable D call. Germline values: CDR1 MNHNY, CDR2 SVGAGI (reference sequence). The CDR3 covers 14 residues. V was pared by 8 bases and J by 5 bases, with 13 bases between. CDR3 sequence: CASSGQVNNSPLHF. Written as DNA, the CDR3 is TGTGCCAGCTCGGGCCAAGTCAATAATTCACCCCTCCACTTT.

This clone was seen only a few times. This sequence joins TRBV2 and TRBJ2-4; 12 bases agree with TRBD2. With 8 bases clipped from V and 7 bases from J, the junction kept 6 bases outside the gene matches. The CDR3 runs to 14 residues. Germline V gene sequence: CDR1 SNHLY, CDR2 FYNNEI. As DNA, the CDR3 is TGTGCCAGCGGGGGACTAGCGGGTCCCAACATTCAGTACTTC. Translating it yields CASGGLAGPNIQYF.

This clone was counted once. The V and J genes are TRBV30 and TRBJ2-6; tentatively, D is TRBD1 or TRBD2 (5 bases each). V lost 1 base and J lost 2, with 12 bases in between. CDR1 and CDR2 from the germline V gene are GTSNPN and SVGIG (reference sequence). This CDR3 spans 16 amino acids. This CDR3 is CAWSALGGPGANVLTF. The DNA for the CDR3 is TGTGCCTGGAGTGCGCTTGGGGGACCTGGGGCCAACGTCCTGACTTTC.

The V call is TRBV29-1, the J call TRBJ1-2; D unclear. V lost 2 bases and J lost 4, with 14 bases in between. Germline values: CDR1 SQVTM, CDR2 ANQGSEA. This CDR3 contains 14 residues. The CDR3 DNA reads TGCAGCGTTGAAAAGGGTTGGGAGGGCTATGGCTACACCTTC. It yields the protein CSVEKGWEGYGYTF.

This clone has just a few counts. The chain employs TRBV14 and TRBJ1-4; TRBD1 might be the D (6 bases). The CDR3 is 13 amino acids. V lost 1 base to trimming and J lost 11 bases, with 11 bases between them. CDR1 is SGHDN and CDR2 is FVKESK in the germline V gene. In nucleotides, the CDR3 is TGTGCCAGCAGCCAAGCCCTCGGGGGCAAACTGTTTTTT. Its protein is CASSQALGGKLFF.